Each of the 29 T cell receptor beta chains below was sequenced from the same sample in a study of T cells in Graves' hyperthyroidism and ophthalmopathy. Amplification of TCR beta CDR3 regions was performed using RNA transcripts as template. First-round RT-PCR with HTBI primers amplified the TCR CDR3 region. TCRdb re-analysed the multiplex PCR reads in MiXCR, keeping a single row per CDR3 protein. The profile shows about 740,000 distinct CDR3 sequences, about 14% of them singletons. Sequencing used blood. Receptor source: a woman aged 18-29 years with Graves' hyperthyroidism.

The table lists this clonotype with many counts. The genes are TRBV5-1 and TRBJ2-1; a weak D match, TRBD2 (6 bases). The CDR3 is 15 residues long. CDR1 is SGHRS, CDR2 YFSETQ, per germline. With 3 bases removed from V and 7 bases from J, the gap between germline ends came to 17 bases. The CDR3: CASSSLSSGGNEQFF. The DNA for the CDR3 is TGCGCCAGCAGCTCTCTATCCTCAGGAGGGAATGAGCAGTTCTTC.

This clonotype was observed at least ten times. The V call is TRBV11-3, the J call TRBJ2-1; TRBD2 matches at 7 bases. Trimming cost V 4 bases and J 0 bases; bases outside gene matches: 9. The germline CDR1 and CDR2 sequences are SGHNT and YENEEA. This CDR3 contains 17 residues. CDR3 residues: CASSSIWLADSYNEQFF. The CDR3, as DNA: TGTGCCAGCAGCTCCATATGGCTAGCGGACTCCTACAATGAGCAGTTCTTC.

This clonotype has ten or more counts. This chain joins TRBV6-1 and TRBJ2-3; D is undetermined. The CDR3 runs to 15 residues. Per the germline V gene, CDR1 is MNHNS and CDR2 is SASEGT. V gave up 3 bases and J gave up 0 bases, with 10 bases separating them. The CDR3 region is CASSDHGGSTDTQYF. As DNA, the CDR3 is TGTGCCAGCAGTGATCATGGTGGGAGCACAGATACGCAGTATTTT.

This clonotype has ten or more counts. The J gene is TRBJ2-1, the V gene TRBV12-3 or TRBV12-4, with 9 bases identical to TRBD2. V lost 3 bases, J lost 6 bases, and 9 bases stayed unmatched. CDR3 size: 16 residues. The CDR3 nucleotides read TGTGCCAGCAGTTTTGTTAGCGGGAGTAGGGGCAATGAGCAGTTCTTC. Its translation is CASSFVSGSRGNEQFF.

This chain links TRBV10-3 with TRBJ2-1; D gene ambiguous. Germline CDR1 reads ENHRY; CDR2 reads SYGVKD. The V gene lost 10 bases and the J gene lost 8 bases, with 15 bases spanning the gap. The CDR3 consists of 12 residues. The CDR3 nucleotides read TGTGCCACCAGCCGGCAGGTCTATGAGCAGTTCTTC. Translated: CATSRQVYEQFF.

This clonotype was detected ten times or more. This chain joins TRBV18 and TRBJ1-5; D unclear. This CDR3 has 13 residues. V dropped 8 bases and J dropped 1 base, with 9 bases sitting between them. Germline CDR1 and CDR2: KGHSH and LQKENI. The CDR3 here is CASTKDSNQPQHF. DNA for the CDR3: TGTGCCAGCACAAAAGACAGCAATCAGCCCCAGCATTTT.

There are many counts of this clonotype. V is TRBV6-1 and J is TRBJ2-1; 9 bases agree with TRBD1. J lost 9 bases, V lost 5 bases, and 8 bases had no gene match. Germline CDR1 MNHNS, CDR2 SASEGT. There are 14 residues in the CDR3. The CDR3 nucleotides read TGTGCCAGCAGTTACGTACAGGGGGCGGGTGAGCAGTTCTTC. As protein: CASSYVQGAGEQFF.

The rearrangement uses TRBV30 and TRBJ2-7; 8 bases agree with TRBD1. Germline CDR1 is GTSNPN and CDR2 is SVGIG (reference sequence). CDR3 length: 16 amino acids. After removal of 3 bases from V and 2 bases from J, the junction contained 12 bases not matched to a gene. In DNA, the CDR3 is TGTGCCTGGAGGCCTTGGGTGACAGGGGCCGCCTACGAGCAGTACTTC. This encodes CAWRPWVTGAAYEQYF.

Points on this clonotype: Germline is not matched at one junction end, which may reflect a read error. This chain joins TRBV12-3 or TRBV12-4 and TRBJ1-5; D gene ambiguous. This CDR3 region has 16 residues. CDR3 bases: TGTGCCAGCAGTTTGGTAATCGGAGAGGCCAATCAGCCCCCGCATTTT. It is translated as CASSLVIGEANQPPHF.

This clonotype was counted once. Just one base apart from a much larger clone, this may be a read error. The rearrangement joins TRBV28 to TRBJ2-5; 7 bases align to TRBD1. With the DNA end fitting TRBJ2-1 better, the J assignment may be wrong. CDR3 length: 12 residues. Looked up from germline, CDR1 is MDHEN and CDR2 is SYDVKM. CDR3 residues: CASRVGTETQFF. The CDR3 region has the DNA TGTGCCAGCAGGGTGGGGACAGAGACCCAGTTCTTC.

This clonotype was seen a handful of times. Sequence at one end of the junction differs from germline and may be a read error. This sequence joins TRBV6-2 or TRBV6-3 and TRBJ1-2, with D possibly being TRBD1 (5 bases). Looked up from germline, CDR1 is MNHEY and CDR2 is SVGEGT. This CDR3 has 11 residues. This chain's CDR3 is CAGSYGDGYTF. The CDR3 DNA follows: TGTGCCGGCAGTTACGGGGACGGCTACACCTTC.

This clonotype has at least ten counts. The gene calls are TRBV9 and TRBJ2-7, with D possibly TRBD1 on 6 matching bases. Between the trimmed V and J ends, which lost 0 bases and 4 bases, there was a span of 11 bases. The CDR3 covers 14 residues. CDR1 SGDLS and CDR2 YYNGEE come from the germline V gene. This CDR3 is CASSVEGGPYEQYF. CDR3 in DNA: TGTGCCAGCAGCGTAGAAGGGGGTCCGTACGAGCAGTACTTC.

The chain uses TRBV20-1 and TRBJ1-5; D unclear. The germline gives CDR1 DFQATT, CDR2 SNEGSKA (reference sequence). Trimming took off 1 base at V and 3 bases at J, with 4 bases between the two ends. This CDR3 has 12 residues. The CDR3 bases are TGCAGTGCTAGAGTGCCCAATCAGCCCCAGCATTTT. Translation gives CSARVPNQPQHF.

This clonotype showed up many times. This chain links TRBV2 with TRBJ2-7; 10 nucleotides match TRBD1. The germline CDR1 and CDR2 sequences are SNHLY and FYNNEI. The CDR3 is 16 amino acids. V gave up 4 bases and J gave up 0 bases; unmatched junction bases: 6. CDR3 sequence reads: CASSARDRGGSYEQYF. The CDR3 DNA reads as TGTGCCAGCAGTGCGAGGGACAGGGGAGGCTCCTACGAGCAGTACTTC.

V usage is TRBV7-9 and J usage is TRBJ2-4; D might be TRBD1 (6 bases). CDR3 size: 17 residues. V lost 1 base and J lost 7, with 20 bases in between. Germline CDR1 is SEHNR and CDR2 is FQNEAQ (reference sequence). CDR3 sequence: CASSLGEGVQEGNIQYF. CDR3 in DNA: TGTGCCAGCAGCTTAGGCGAGGGGGTCCAAGAGGGGAACATTCAGTACTTC.

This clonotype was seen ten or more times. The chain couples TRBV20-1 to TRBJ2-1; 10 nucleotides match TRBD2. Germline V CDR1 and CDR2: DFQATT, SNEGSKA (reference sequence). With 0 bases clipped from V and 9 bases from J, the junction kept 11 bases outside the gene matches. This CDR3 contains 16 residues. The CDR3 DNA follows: TGCAGTGCTAGAGATAATGGGGCTAGCGGGAGATTTGAGCAGTTCTTC. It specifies CSARDNGASGRFEQFF.

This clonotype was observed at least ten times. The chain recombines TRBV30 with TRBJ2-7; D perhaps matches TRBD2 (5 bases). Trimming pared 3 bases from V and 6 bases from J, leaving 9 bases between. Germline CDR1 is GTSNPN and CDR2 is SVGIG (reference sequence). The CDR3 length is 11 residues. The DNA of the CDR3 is TGTGCCTGGAGGAGGGTAGGCGAGCAGTACTTC. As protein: CAWRRVGEQYF.

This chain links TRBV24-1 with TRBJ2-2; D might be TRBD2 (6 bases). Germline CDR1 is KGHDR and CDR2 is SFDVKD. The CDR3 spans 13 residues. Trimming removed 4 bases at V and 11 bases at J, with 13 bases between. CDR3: CATSDPRREELFF. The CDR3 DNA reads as TGTGCCACCAGTGACCCGCGGCGGGAAGAGCTGTTTTTT.

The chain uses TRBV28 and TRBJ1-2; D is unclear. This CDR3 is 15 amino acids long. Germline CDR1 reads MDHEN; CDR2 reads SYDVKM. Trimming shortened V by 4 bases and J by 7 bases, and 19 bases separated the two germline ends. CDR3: CASSSHPKRYSGYTF. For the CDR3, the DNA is TGTGCCAGCAGTTCCCACCCCAAGCGCTATAGTGGCTACACCTTC.

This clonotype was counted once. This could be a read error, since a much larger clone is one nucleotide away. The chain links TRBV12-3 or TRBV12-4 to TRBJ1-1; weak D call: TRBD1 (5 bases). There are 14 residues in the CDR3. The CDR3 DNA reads TGTGCCAGCAGTTTTATTCCAGGGTTCACTGAAGCTTCCTTT. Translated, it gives CASSFIPGFTEASF.

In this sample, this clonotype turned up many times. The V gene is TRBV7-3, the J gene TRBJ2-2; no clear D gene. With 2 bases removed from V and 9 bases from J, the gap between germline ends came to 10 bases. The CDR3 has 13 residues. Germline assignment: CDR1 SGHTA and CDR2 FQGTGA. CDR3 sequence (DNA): TGTGCCAGCAGCTTAGAGGACGGCAGGGAGCTGTTTTTT. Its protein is CASSLEDGRELFF.

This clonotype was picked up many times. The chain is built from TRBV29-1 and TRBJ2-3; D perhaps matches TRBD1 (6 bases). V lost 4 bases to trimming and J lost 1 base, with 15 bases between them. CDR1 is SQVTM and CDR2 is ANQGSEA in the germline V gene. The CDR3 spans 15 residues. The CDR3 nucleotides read TGCAGCGTTGTAATACAGGGCTCTGGCACAGATACGCAGTATTTT. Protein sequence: CSVVIQGSGTDTQYF.

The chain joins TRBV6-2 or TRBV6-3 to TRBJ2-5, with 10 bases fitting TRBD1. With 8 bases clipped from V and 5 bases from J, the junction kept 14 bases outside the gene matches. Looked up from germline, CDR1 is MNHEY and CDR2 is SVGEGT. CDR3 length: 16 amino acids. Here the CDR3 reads CASGAPGQGTGETQYF. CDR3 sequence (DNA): TGTGCCAGCGGAGCACCGGGACAGGGGACCGGGGAGACCCAGTACTTC.

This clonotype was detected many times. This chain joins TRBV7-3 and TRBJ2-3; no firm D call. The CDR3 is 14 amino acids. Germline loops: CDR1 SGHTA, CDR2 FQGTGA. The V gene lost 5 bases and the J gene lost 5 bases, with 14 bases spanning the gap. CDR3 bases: TGTGCCAGCAGCCCTCGGTCCCGTGAAGATACGCAGTATTTT. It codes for CASSPRSREDTQYF.

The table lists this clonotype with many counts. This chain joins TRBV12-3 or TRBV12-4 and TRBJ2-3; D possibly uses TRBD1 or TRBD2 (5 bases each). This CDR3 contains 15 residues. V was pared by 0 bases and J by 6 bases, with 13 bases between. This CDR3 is CASSLAGATTDTQYF. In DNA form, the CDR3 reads TGTGCCAGCAGTTTAGCCGGGGCGACTACCGATACGCAGTATTTT.

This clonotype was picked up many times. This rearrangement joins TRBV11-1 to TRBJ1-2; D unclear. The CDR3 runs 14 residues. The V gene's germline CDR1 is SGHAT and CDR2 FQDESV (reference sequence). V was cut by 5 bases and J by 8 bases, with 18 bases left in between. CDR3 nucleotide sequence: TGTGCCAGCAGCCCTAGCGGCGGTATTTGGGGCTACACCTTC. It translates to CASSPSGGIWGYTF.

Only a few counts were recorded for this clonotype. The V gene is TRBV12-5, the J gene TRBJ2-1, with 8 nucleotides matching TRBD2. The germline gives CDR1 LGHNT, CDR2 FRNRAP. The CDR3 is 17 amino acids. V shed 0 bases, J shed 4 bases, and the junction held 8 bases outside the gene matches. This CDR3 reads CASGLVQGLAGYNEQFF. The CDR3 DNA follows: TGTGCTAGTGGTTTGGTACAAGGTCTAGCGGGTTACAATGAGCAGTTCTTC.

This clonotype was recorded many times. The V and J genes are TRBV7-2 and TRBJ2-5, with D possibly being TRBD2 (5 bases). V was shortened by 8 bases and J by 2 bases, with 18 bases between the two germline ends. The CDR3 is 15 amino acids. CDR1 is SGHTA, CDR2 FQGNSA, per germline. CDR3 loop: CASRGPRARQETQYF. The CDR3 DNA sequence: TGTGCCAGCCGCGGCCCGAGGGCTAGGCAAGAGACCCAGTACTTC. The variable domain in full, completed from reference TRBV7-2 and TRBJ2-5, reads GAGVSQSPSNKVTEKGKDVELRCDPISGHTALYWYRQSLGQGLEFLIYFQGNSAPDKSGLPSDRFSAERTGGSVSTLTIQRTQQEDSAVYLCASRGPRARQETQYFGPGTRLLVL.

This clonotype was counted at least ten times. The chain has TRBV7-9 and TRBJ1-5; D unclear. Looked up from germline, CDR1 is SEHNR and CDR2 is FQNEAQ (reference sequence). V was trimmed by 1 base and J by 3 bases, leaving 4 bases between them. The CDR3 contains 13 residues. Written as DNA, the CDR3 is TGTGCCAGCAGCTTAGGCACCAATCAGCCCCAGCATTTT. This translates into CASSLGTNQPQHF.